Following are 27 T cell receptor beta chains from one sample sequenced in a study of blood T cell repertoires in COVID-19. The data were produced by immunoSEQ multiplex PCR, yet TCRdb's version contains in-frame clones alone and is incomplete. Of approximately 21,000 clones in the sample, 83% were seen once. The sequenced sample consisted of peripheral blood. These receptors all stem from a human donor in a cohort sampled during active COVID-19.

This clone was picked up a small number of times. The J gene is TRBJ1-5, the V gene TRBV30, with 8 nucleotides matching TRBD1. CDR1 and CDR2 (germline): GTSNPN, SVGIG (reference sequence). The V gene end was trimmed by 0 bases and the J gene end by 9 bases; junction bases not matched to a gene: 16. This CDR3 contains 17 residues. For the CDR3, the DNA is TGTGCCTGGAGTGTATTATCGACAGGGGCCGTCGGGAGGCCCCAGCATTTT. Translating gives CAWSVLSTGAVGRPQHF.

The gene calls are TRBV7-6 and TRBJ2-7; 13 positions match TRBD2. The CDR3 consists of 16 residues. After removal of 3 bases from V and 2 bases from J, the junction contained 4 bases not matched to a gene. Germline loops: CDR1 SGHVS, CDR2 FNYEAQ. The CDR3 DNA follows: TGTGCCAGCAGCTTCGGACTAGCGGGGGAAACCTACGAGCAGTACTTC. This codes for CASSFGLAGETYEQYF.

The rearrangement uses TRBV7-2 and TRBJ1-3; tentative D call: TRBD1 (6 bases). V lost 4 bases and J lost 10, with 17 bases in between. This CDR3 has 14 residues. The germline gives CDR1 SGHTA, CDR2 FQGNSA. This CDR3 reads CASSYRTAESTIYF. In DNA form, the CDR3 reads TGTGCCAGCAGCTACCGGACAGCTGAAAGTACCATATATTTT.

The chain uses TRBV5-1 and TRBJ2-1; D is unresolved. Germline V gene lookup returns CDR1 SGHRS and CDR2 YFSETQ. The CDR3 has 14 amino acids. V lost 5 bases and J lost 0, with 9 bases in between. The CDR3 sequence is CASSVASSYNEQFF. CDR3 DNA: TGCGCCAGCAGTGTTGCGAGCTCCTACAATGAGCAGTTCTTC.

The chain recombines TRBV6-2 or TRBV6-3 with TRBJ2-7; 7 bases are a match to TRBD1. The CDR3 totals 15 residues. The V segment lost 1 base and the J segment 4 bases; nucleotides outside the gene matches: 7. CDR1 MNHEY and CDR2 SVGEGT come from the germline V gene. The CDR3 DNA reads TGTGCCAGCAGTTACTTAGACAGGGTGGGATACGAGCAGTACTTC. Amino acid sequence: CASSYLDRVGYEQYF.

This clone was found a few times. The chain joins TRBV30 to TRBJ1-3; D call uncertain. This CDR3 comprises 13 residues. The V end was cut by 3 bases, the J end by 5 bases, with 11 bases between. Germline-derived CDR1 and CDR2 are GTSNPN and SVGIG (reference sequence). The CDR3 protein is CAWSPGVRNTIYF. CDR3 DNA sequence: TGTGCCTGGAGCCCCGGGGTTCGAAACACCATATATTTT.

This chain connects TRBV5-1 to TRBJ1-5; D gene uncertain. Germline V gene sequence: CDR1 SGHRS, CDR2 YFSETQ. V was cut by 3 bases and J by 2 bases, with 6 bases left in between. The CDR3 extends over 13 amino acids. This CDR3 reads CASSYAGNQPQHF. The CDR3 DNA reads TGCGCCAGCAGCTACGCGGGCAATCAGCCCCAGCATTTT.

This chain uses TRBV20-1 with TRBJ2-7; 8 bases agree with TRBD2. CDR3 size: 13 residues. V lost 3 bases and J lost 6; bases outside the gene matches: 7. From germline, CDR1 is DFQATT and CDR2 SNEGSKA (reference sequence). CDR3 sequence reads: CSASGGGPGEQYF. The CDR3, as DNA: TGCAGTGCTAGTGGCGGGGGGCCCGGCGAGCAGTACTTC.

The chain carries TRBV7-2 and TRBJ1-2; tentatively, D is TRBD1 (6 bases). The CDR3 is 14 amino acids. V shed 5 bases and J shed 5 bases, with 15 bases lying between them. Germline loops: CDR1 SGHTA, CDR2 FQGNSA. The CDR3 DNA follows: TGTGCCAGCAGCCCCTTTGACAGGTCTTATGGCTACACCTTC. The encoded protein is CASSPFDRSYGYTF.

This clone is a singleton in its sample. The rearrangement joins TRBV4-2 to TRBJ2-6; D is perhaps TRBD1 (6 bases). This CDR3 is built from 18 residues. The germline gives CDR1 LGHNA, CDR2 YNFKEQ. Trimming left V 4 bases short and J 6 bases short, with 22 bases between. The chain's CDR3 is CASSPTFSRNREANVLTF. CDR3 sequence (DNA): TGTGCCAGCAGCCCTACTTTCAGCCGTAACAGGGAGGCCAACGTCCTGACTTTC.

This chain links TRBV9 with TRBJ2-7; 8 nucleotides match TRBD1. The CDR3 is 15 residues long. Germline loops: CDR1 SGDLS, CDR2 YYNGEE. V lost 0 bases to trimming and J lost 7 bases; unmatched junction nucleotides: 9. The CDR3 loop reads CASSVGPGTGWEQYF. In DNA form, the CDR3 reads TGTGCCAGCAGCGTAGGCCCTGGGACAGGATGGGAGCAGTACTTC.

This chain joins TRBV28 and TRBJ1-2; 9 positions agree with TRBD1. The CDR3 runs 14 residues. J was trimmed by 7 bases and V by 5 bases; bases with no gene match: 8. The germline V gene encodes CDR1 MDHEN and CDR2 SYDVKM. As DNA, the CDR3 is TGTGCCAGCAGTCCAACAGGGGGCATTGGTGGCTACACCTTC. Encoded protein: CASSPTGGIGGYTF.

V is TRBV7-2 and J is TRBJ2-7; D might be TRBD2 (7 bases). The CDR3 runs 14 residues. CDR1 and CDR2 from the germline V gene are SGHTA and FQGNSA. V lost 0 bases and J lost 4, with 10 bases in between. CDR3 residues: CASSLAGGRYEQYF. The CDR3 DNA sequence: TGTGCCAGCAGCTTAGCGGGGGGGCGGTACGAGCAGTACTTC.

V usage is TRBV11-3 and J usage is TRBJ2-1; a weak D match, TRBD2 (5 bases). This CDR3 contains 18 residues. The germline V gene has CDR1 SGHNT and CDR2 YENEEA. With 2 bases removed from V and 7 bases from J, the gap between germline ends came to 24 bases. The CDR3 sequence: CASSLKPARTPSRNEQFF. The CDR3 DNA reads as TGTGCCAGCAGCTTAAAACCGGCCAGGACTCCCAGCCGGAATGAGCAGTTCTTC.

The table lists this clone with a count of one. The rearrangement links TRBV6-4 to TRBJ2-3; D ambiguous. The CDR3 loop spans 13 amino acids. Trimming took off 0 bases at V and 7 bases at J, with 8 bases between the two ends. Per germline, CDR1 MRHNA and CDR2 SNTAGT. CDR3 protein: CASSDSEANTQYF. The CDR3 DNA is TGTGCCAGCAGTGACTCCGAAGCAAATACGCAGTATTTT.

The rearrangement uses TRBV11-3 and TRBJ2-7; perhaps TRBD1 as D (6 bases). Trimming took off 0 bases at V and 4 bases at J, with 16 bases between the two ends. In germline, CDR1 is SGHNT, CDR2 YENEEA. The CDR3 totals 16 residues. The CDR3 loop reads CASSLEFGRGQYEQYF. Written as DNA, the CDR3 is TGTGCCAGCAGCTTAGAATTCGGCAGGGGCCAGTACGAGCAGTACTTC.

CDR3 sequence: CAISDRTGGEQYF. The CDR3 DNA reads as TGTGCCATCAGTGACCGGACAGGGGGCGAGCAGTACTTC. This chain uses TRBV10-3 with TRBJ2-7, with 10 positions matching TRBD1. Germline assignment: CDR1 ENHRY and CDR2 SYGVKD. Trimming removed 3 bases from V and 6 bases from J; junction bases left unmatched: 2. This CDR3 contains 13 residues.

The CDR3 nucleotides are TGTGCCAGCCGGGTCTTCGCTAACACTGAAGCTTTCTTT. Its translation is CASRVFANTEAFF. The chain links TRBV12-3 or TRBV12-4 to TRBJ1-1; no definite D call. V shed 8 bases and J shed 2 bases, with 12 bases lying between them. The CDR3 loop spans 13 amino acids.

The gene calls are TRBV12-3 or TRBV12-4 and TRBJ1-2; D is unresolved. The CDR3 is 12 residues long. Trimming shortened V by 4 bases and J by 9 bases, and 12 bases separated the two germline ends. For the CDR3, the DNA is TGTGCCAGCAGTTCTATCTCCTTTAGCTACACCTTC. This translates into CASSSISFSYTF.

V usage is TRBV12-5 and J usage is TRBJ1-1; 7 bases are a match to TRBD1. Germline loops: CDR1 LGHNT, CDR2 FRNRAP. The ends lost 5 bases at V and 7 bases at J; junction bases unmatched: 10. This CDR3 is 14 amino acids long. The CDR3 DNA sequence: TGTGCTAGTGGTATACTCGGGACAGTTGGTGAAGCTTTCTTT. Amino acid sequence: CASGILGTVGEAFF. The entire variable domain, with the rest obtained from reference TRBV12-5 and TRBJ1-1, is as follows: DARVTQTPRHKVTEMGQEVTMRCQPILGHNTVFWYRQTMMQGLELLAYFRNRAPLDDSGMPKDRFSAEMPDATLATLKIQPSEPRDSAVYFCASGILGTVGEAFFGQGTRLTVV.

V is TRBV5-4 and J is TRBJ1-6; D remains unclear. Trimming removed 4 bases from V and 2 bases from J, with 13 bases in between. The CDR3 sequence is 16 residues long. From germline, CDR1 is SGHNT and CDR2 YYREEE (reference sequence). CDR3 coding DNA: TGTGCCAGCAGCCCGACGGGAGGGACCTATAATTCACCCCTCCACTTT. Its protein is CASSPTGGTYNSPLHF. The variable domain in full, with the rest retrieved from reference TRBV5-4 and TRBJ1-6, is ETGVTQSPTHLIKTRGQQVTLRCSSQSGHNTVSWYQQALGQGPQFIFQYYREEENGRGNFPPRFSGLQFPNYSSELNVNALELDDSALYLCASSPTGGTYNSPLHFGNGTRLTVT.

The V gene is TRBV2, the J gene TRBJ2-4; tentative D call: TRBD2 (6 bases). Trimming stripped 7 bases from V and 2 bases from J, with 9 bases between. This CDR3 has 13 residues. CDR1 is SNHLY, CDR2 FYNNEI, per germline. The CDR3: CASKAGPKNIQYF. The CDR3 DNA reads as TGTGCCAGCAAGGCGGGGCCCAAAAACATTCAGTACTTC.

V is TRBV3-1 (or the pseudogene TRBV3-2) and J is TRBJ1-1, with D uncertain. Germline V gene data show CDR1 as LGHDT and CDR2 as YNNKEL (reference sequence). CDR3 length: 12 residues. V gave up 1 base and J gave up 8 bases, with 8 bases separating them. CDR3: CASSQVEGEAFF. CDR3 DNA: TGTGCCAGCAGCCAAGTTGAGGGAGAAGCTTTCTTT.

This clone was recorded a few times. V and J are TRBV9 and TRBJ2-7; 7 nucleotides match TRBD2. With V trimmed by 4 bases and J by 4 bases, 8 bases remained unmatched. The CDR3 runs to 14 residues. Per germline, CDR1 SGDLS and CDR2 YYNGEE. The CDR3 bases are TGTGCCAGCAGCCCCCGGGACTATGGATACGAGCAGTACTTC. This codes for CASSPRDYGYEQYF.

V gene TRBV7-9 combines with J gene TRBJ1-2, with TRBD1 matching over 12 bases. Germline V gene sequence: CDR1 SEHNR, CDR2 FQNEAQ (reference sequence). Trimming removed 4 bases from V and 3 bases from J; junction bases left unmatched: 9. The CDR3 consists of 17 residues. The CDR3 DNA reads TGTGCCAGCAGCTCGAACACCGGGACAGGGGGCGACTATGGCTACACCTTC. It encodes CASSSNTGTGGDYGYTF.

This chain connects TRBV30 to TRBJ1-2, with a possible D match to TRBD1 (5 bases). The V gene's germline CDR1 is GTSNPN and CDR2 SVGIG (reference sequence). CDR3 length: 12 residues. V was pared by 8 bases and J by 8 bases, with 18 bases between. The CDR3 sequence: CARDTRGSGYTF. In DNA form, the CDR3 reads TGTGCCCGAGACACGCGGGGGTCAGGCTACACCTTC.

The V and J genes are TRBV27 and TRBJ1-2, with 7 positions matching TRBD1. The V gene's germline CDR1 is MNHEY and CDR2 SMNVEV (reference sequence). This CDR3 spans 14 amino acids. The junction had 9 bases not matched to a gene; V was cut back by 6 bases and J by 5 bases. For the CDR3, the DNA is TGTGCCAGCAGACTCAAACAGGGGCCTTATGGCTACACCTTC. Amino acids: CASRLKQGPYGYTF.